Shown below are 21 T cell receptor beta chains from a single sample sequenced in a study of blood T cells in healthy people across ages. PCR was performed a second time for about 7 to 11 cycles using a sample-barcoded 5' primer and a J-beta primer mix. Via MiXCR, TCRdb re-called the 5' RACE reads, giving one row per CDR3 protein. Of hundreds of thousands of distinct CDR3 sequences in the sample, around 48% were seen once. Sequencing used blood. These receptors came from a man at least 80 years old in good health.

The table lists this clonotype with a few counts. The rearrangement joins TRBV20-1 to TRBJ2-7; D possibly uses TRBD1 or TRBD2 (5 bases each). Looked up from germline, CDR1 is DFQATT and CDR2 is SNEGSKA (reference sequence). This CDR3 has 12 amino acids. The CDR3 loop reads CSKSQGGYEQYF. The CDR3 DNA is TGCAGCAAATCCCAGGGCGGGTACGAGCAGTACTTC.

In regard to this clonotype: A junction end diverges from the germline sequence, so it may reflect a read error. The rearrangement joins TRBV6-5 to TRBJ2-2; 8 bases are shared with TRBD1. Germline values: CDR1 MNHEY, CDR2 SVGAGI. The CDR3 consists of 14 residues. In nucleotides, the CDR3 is TGTGCCAGCAGGGAACAGGGGGGCGCCGGGAAGCTGTTTTTT. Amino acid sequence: CASREQGGAGKLFF.

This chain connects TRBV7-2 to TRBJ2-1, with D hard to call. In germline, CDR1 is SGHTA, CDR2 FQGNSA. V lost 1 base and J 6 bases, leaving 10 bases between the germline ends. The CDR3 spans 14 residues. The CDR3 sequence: CASSLEGSSNEQFF. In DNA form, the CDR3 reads TGTGCCAGCAGCTTAGAAGGTAGCAGCAATGAGCAGTTCTTC.

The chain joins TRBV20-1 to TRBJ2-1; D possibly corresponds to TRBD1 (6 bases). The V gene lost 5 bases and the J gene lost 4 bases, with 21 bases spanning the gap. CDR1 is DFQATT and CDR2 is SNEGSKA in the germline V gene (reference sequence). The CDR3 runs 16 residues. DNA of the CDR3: TGCAGTGCTCACACCTCAACAGGGATCGGGTACAATGAGCAGTTCTTC. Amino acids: CSAHTSTGIGYNEQFF.

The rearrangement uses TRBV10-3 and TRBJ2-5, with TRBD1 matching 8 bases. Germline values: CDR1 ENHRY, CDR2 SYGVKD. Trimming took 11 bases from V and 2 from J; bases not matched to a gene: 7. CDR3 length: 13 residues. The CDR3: CAARQGQQETQYF. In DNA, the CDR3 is TGTGCCGCACGACAGGGGCAGCAAGAGACCCAGTACTTC.

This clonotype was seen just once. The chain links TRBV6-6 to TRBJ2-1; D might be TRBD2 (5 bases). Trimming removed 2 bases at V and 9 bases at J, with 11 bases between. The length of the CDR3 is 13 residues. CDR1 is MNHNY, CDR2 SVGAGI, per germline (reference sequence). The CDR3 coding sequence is TGTGCCAGCAGTTACCCTAGCAAAGTTGAGCAGTTCTTC. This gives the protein CASSYPSKVEQFF.

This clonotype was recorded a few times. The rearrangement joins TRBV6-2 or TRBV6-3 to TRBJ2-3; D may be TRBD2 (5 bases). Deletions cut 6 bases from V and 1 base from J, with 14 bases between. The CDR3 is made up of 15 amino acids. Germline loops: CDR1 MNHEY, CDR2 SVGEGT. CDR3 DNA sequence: TGTGCCAGCAGACCAAGCGGATCCCGCACAGATACGCAGTATTTT. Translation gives CASRPSGSRTDTQYF.

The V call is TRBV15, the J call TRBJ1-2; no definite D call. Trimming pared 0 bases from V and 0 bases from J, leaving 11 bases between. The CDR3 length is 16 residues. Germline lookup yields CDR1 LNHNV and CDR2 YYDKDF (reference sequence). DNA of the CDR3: TGTGCCACCAGCAGAGATCTCTCAGACTCTAACTATGGCTACACCTTC. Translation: CATSRDLSDSNYGYTF.

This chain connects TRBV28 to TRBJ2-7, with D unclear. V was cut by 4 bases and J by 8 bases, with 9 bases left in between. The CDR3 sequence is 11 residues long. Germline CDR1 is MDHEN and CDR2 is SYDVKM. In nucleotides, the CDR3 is TGTGCCAGCAGTTCATATTACAAGCAGTACTTC. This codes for CASSSYYKQYF.

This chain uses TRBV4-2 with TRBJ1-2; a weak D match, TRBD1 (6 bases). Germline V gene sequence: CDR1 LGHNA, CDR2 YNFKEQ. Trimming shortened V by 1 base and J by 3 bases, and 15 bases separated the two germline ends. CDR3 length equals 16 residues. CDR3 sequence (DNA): TGTGCCAGCAGCCAAGCGGGGGGCGCAAGGGACTATGGCTACACCTTC. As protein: CASSQAGGARDYGYTF.

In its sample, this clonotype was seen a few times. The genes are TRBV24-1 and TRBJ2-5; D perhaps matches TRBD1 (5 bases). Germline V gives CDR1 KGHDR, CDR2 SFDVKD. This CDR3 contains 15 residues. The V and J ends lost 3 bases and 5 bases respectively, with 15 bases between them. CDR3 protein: CATSDPTGPGETQYF. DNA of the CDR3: TGTGCCACCAGTGATCCCACAGGACCTGGGGAGACCCAGTACTTC.

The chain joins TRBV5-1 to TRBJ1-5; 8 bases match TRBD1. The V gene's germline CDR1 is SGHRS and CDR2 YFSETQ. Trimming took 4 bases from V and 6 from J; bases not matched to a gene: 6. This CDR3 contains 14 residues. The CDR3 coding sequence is TGCGCCAGCAGCATCGAGACAGGGGTTCAGCCCCAGCATTTT. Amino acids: CASSIETGVQPQHF.

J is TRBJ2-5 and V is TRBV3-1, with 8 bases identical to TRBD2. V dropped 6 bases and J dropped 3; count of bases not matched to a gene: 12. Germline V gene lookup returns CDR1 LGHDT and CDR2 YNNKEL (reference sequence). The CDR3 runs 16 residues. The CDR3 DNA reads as TGTGCCAGCAGTCATCGGGGGGGAGCGGGGGAAGAGACCCAGTACTTC. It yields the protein CASSHRGGAGEETQYF.

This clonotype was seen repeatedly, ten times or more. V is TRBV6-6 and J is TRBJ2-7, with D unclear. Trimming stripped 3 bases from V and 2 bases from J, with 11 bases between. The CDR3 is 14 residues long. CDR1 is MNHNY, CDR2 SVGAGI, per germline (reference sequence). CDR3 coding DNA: TGTGCCAGCAGTTATTCGGGCGGAACCTACGAGCAGTACTTC. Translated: CASSYSGGTYEQYF.

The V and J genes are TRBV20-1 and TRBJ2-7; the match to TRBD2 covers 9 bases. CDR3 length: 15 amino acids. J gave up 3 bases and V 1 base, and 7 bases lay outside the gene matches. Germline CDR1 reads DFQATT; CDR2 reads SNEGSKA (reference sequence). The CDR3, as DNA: TGCAGTGCTAGAGTCCCGACTAGCGGCCACTACGAGCAGTACTTC. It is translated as CSARVPTSGHYEQYF.

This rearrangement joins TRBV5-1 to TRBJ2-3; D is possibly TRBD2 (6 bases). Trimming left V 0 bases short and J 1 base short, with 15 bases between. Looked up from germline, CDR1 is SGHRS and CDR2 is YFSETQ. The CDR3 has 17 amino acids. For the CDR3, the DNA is TGCGCCAGCAGCTTGGCCGGGCCGGGAGCGGGCACAGATACGCAGTATTTT. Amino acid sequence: CASSLAGPGAGTDTQYF.

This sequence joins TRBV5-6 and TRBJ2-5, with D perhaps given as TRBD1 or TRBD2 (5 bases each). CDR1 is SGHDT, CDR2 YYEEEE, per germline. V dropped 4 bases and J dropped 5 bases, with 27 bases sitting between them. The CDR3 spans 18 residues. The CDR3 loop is CASSPPRRGPGGFETQYF. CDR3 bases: TGTGCCAGCAGCCCTCCCCGTCGGGGCCCGGGTGGGTTTGAGACCCAGTACTTC. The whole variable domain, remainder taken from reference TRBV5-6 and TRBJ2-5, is DAGVTQSPTHLIKTRGQQVTLRCSPKSGHDTVSWYQQALGQGPQFIFQYYEEEERQRGNFPDRFSGHQFPNYSSELNVNALLLGDSALYLCASSPPRRGPGGFETQYFGPGTRLLVL.

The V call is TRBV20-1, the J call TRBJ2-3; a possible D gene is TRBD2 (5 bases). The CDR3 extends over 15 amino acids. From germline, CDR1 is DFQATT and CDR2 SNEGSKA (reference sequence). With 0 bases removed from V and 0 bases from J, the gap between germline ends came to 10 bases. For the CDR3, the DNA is TGCAGTGCTAGAGACCCGACTATCAGCACAGATACGCAGTATTTT. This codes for CSARDPTISTDTQYF.

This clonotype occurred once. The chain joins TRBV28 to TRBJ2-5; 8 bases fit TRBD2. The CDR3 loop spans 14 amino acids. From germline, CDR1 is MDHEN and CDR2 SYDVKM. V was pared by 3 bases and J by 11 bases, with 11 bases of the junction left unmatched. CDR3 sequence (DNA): TGTGCCAGCAGTTTCCCGGGAGGGTCTTACCAGCAGTACTTC. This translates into CASSFPGGSYQQYF.

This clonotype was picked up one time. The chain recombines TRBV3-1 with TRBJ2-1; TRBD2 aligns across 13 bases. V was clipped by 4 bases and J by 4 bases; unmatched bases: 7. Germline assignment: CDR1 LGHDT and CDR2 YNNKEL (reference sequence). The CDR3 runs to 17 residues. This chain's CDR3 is CASSPTRLAGGYNEQFF. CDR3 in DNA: TGTGCCAGCAGCCCAACTCGACTAGCGGGGGGTTACAATGAGCAGTTCTTC.

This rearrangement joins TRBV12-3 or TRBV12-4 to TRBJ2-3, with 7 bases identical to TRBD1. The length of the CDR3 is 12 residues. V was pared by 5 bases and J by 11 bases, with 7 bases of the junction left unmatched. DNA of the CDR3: TGTGCCAGCAGTCCGACAGGGATGATGCAGTATTTT. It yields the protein CASSPTGMMQYF.